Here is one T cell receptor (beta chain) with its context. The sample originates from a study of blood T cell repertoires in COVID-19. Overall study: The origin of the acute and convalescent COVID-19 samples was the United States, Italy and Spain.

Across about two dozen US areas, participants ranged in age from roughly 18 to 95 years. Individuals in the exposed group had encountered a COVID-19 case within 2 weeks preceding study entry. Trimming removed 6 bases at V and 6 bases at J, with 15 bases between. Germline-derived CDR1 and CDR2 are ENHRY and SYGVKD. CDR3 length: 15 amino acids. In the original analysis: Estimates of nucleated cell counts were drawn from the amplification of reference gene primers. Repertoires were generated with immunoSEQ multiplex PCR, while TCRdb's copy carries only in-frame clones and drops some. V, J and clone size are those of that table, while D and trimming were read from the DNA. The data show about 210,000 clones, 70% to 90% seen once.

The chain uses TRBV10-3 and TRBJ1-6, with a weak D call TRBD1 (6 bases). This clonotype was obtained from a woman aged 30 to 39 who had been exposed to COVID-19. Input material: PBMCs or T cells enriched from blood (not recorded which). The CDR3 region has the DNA TGTGCCATCAGGGAAACAGGGAAAAGTAATTCACCCCTCCACTTT. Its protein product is CAIRETGKSNSPLHF.